Listed here are 18 T cell receptor beta chains from one sample, sequenced in a study of regulatory T cells in long-lasting Graves disease. Sequencing libraries for TCR beta were prepared with iRepertoire HTBI primers and Arm-PCR of CDR3 regions. MiXCR, run by TCRdb on the multiplex PCR reads, gives a single entry per CDR3 protein. The sample carries approximately 350,000 distinct CDR3 sequences, about 16% recorded once. Noted time point: newly diagnosed GD, antithyroid drugs for less than 3 months. Extracted RNA from PBMCs served as the source of the TCR library. These records were also assigned to another study, of T cells in Graves' hyperthyroidism and ophthalmopathy.

The input for sequencing was peripheral blood mononuclear cells (PBMCs), taken at new diagnosis, from a patient treated with antithyroid drugs. These receptor sequences come from a woman aged 18 to 35 with Graves disease.

In its sample, this clonotype was seen a few times. V gene TRBV6-1 combines with J gene TRBJ1-2; D is unclear. Trimming took off 7 bases at V and 5 bases at J, with 20 bases between the two ends. The V gene's germline CDR1 is MNHNS and CDR2 SASEGT. The CDR3 consists of 15 residues. CDR3 sequence reads: CASTPRGSGGYGYTF. In DNA form, the CDR3 reads TGTGCCAGCACCCCGCGGGGAAGTGGAGGTTATGGCTACACCTTC.

The genes are TRBV6-1 and TRBJ2-3; 8 nucleotides match TRBD2. The germline gives CDR1 MNHNS, CDR2 SASEGT. The CDR3 consists of 16 residues. Trimming cost V 6 bases and J 3 bases; bases outside gene matches: 11. The CDR3 DNA reads as TGTGCCAGCAGAATAATGGGACTAGGAAGGACAGATACGCAGTATTTT. Its protein product is CASRIMGLGRTDTQYF.

This clonotype has ten or more counts. This sequence joins TRBV20-1 and TRBJ2-7, with D possibly TRBD2 on 6 matching bases. Trimming shortened V by 6 bases and J by 2 bases, and 23 bases separated the two germline ends. The CDR3 covers 16 residues. The germline V gene encodes CDR1 DFQATT and CDR2 SNEGSKA (reference sequence). CDR3 region: CSARSASGEKAYEQYF. The CDR3 DNA is TGCAGTGCCAGGAGTGCGTCGGGGGAAAAAGCCTACGAGCAGTACTTC.

This clonotype was found a few times. V gene TRBV7-3 combines with J gene TRBJ2-7, with 7 bases lining up with TRBD1. The CDR3 loop spans 17 amino acids. Germline values: CDR1 SGHTA, CDR2 FQGTGA. V shed 10 bases and J 2 bases; nucleotides not matched to a gene: 20. The CDR3 nucleotides are TGTGCCATCCAATCCCCCACATCGAACAGGGGTCCCTACGAGCAGTACTTC. Its translation is CAIQSPTSNRGPYEQYF. The full variable domain, rest sourced from reference TRBV7-3 and TRBJ2-7, is GAGVSQTPSNKVTEKGKYVELRCDPISGHTALYWYRQSLGQGPEFLIYFQGTGAADDSGLPNDRFFAVRPEGSVSTLKIQRTERGDSAVYLCAIQSPTSNRGPYEQYFGPGTRLTVT.

V gene TRBV6-4 combines with J gene TRBJ1-2; D ambiguous. The CDR3 has 15 residues. From germline, CDR1 is MRHNA and CDR2 SNTAGT. V dropped 4 bases and J dropped 5 bases, with 17 bases sitting between them. The CDR3, as DNA: TGTGCCAGCAGTGTCAATCAGCGTGACGCTTATGGCTACACCTTC. Translation: CASSVNQRDAYGYTF.

Of note for this clonotype: This likely stems from a read error, as it lies one base from a far larger clone. The CDR3 loop is CASSLVGSRDNEQYF. The CDR3 DNA reads TGTGCCAGCAGCTTAGTAGGTTCGAGAGACAATGAGCAGTACTTC. The chain joins TRBV11-2 to TRBJ2-7, with unresolved D. The CDR3 runs to 15 residues. The germline V gene has CDR1 SGHAT and CDR2 FQNNGV. The ends were cut back, 1 base at V and 7 bases at J, with 17 bases in the middle.

This clonotype has a count of ten or more. The chain is built from TRBV5-1 and TRBJ2-2, with 11 nucleotides matching TRBD1. CDR3 length equals 15 residues. Germline V CDR1 and CDR2: SGHRS, YFSETQ. J was trimmed by 3 bases and V by 5 bases; bases with no gene match: 3. The CDR3 DNA reads TGCGCCAGCAGGGACAGGGGGCGCGACACCGGGGAGCTGTTTTTT. Encoded protein: CASRDRGRDTGELFF.

Ten or more counts support this clonotype. This chain uses TRBV30 with TRBJ2-7; 9 bases fit TRBD2. The CDR3 spans 14 residues. CDR1 is GTSNPN and CDR2 is SVGIG in the germline V gene (reference sequence). The trim removed 7 bases at V and 5 bases at J, leaving 12 bases unmatched. In DNA form, the CDR3 reads TGTGCCTACCAAGAGGGGACTAGCAACCACGAGCAGTACTTC. Translating gives CAYQEGTSNHEQYF.

This clonotype was found many times. CDR3 in DNA: TGTGCCAGCAGTGCATCGGGGTATGGTGAGAAACTGTTTTTT. Protein sequence: CASSASGYGEKLFF. The chain carries TRBV2 and TRBJ1-4; D is undetermined. The V and J ends lost 4 bases and 11 bases respectively, with 17 bases between them. CDR3 size: 14 residues. The germline CDR1 and CDR2 sequences are SNHLY and FYNNEI.

This chain links TRBV5-1 with TRBJ1-1; no reliable D call. Per germline, CDR1 SGHRS and CDR2 YFSETQ. The CDR3 totals 12 residues. Trimming shortened V by 7 bases and J by 11 bases, and 18 bases separated the two germline ends. The CDR3 bases are TGCGCCAGCCGACGCACTGCAGAGTCGGCTTTCTTT. Encoded protein: CASRRTAESAFF.

The rearrangement links TRBV6-5 to TRBJ1-2; 7 nucleotides agree with TRBD1. Germline V gene data show CDR1 as MNHEY and CDR2 as SVGAGI. The J segment lost 4 bases and the V segment lost 0 bases, leaving 2 bases of the junction unmatched. This CDR3 has 14 residues. This chain's CDR3 is CASSYSTGPYGYTF. In DNA, the CDR3 is TGTGCCAGCAGTTACTCGACAGGGCCCTATGGCTACACCTTC.

The gene calls are TRBV10-3 and TRBJ1-2; D possibly corresponds to TRBD1 (5 bases). Germline CDR1 and CDR2: ENHRY and SYGVKD. V lost 3 bases to trimming and J lost 2 bases, with 7 bases between them. This CDR3 is built from 13 residues. The CDR3 DNA sequence: TGTGCCATCAGTGACCGACAGAACTATGGCTACACCTTC. This codes for CAISDRQNYGYTF.

This clonotype was seen only a few times. V gene TRBV10-3 combines with J gene TRBJ1-1; D is perhaps TRBD1 (5 bases). Germline V gene lookup returns CDR1 ENHRY and CDR2 SYGVKD. V was pared by 3 bases and J by 5 bases, with 7 bases between. This CDR3 has 12 residues. The CDR3 here is CAISDGGTEAFF. The CDR3 region has the DNA TGTGCCATCAGTGACGGGGGGACTGAAGCTTTCTTT.

This chain uses TRBV12-3 or TRBV12-4 with TRBJ1-2; 7 bases are a match to TRBD1. CDR3 size: 13 residues. J lost 6 bases, V lost 5 bases, and 6 bases had no gene match. CDR3 DNA: TGTGCCAGCAGTCCACAGGGGAATGATGGCTACACCTTC. Translation gives CASSPQGNDGYTF.

Details on this clonotype: A read error may be the cause here, since a much bigger clone is one base away. V is TRBV28 and J is TRBJ2-7, with 9 bases that match TRBD1. Trimming cost V 5 bases and J 2 bases; bases outside gene matches: 4. CDR3 size: 14 residues. Germline CDR1 and CDR2: MDHEN and SYDVKM. This chain's CDR3 is CASSRTGVPYEQYF. The CDR3 DNA reads as TGTGCCAGCAGTCGGACAGGGGTCCCCTACGAGCAGTACTTC. The full variable domain, rest sourced from reference TRBV28 and TRBJ2-7, is DVKVTQSSRYLVKRTGEKVFLECVQDMDHENMFWYRQDPGLGLRLIYFSYDVKMKEKGDIPEGYSVSREKKERFSLILESASTNQTSMYLCASSRTGVPYEQYFGPGTRLTVT.

This clonotype showed up many times. The chain recombines TRBV9 with TRBJ2-1; tentatively, D is TRBD1 (6 bases). The CDR3 covers 15 residues. Per the germline V gene, CDR1 is SGDLS and CDR2 is YYNGEE. The germline V and J ends were trimmed by 3 bases and 5 bases, with 15 bases remaining between them. CDR3 nucleotides: TGTGCCAGCAGCGGCAGGGGAGCTGGAGACAATGAGCAGTTCTTC. Residues: CASSGRGAGDNEQFF.

This clonotype was detected a few times. CDR3 DNA: TGTGCCAGCAGCCACTCCACTGAAGCTTTCTTT. Residues: CASSHSTEAFF. The gene calls are TRBV11-2 and TRBJ1-1, with D uncertain. Germline V lookup: CDR1 SGHAT, CDR2 FQNNGV. The CDR3 contains 11 residues. V dropped 5 bases and J dropped 4 bases, with 5 bases sitting between them. Looking up the rest from reference TRBV11-2 and TRBJ1-1 gives the full variable domain: EAGVAQSPRYKIIEKRQSVAFWCNPISGHATLYWYQQILGQGPKLLIQFQNNGVVDDSQLPKDRFSAERLKGVDSTLKIQPAKLEDSAVYLCASSHSTEAFFGQGTRLTVV.

This chain uses TRBV12-3 or TRBV12-4 with TRBJ1-5; TRBD1 is a possible D gene (5 bases). The CDR3 has 13 amino acids. V shed 2 bases and J shed 10 bases, with 12 bases lying between them. CDR3 residues: CASSLRAGIPQHF. CDR3 DNA: TGTGCCAGCAGTTTAAGGGCAGGGATTCCCCAGCATTTT.